These T cell receptor beta chains were read from a single sample in a study of cytomegalovirus exposure and HLA in healthy donors. Only in-frame clones appear in the TCRdb table, and some are missing; sequencing was by immunoSEQ multiplex PCR. Here the sample spans approximately 100,000 clones, less than 10% being singletons. Sequenced sample: PBMCs. These receptor sequences come from a man aged 50-60 years in good health and CMV-seropositive. Both conserved end residues are part of each CDR3. The D gene is left open where the match is weak. Clone sizes are given selectively: once, few, many, or a class where the clone is expanded.

-	TRBV10-3	TRBD1	TRBJ2-2	TGTGCCATCAGAGGACAGGAAAACACCGGGGAGCTGTTTTTT	CAIRGQENTGELFF
-	TRBV5-4	TRBD1	TRBJ1-4	TGTGCCAGCAGCGAAGTCGGGACAGCTAATGAAAAACTGTTTTTT	CASSEVGTANEKLFF
few	TRBV28	TRBD1	TRBJ1-4	TGTGCCAGCAGTCGGGACAGGGGATTCTTAGAAAAACTGTTTTTT	CASSRDRGFLEKLFF
-	TRBV7-9	TRBD1	TRBJ2-6	TGTGCCAGCAGCTTCGACAGGGAATATGGGGCCAACGTCCTGACTTTC	CASSFDREYGANVLTF
-	TRBV10-3	TRBD2	TRBJ2-3	TGTGCCATTAGGACTAGCGGGAGGGCCGGGGCGACAGATACGCAGTATTTT	CAIRTSGRAGATDTQYF
few	TRBV4-1	-	TRBJ2-4	TGCGCCAGCAGCCAAGCGGGATCGGGCGGCATTCAGTACTTC	CASSQAGSGGIQYF
few	TRBV6-6	TRBD2	TRBJ2-1	TGTGCCAGCAGTCCCGGGACTAGGGTTAGCAATGAGCAGTTCTTC	CASSPGTRVSNEQFF
few	TRBV28	-	TRBJ2-5	TGTGCCAGCGGGACGACAGCGGGGACCCAGTACTTC	CASGTTAGTQYF
few	TRBV5-6	-	TRBJ1-1	TGTGCCAGCAGCCTCAGGGTGGTAGGGAACACTGAAGCTTTCTTT	CASSLRVVGNTEAFF
few	TRBV28	-	TRBJ1-1	TGTGCCAGCAGCTCCGAAGGGAGGGGGTCCACTGAAGCTTTCTTT	CASSSEGRGSTEAFF
-	TRBV7-6	TRBD2	TRBJ2-2	TGTGCCAGCAGCTTAGCGGTAGCGGGAGAGGACACCGGGGAGCTGTTTTTT	CASSLAVAGEDTGELFF
few	TRBV30	TRBD1	TRBJ1-5	TGTGCCTGGAGTGTATGGACAGGGGGGAATCAGCCCCAGCATTTT	CAWSVWTGGNQPQHF
few	TRBV5-1	-	TRBJ1-3	TGCGCCAGCAGCTTGGATGGCAGTACTAGGAACACCATATATTTT	CASSLDGSTRNTIYF
-	TRBV4-2	TRBD2	TRBJ2-5	TGTGCCAGCAGCCAACCAGCGGGAGGGGACCAAGAGACCCAGTACTTC	CASSQPAGGDQETQYF
few	TRBV12-5	-	TRBJ2-1	TGTGCTAGTGGGAAACCGGGGGTCCCCTCCTACAATGAGCAGTTCTTC	CASGKPGVPSYNEQFF
few	TRBV27	-	TRBJ2-1	TGTGCCAGCAGTCGCGGTGGGGGCGCAAATGAGCAGTTCTTC	CASSRGGGANEQFF